The rows below give T cell receptor beta chains drawn from one sample of a study of blood T cell repertoires in COVID-19. Profiling relied on immunoSEQ multiplex PCR, and the TCRdb table lists in-frame clones only, not all of them. The sample shows 200,000 to 250,000 clones, about 90% of them seen only once. The sequencing sample was made of peripheral blood. Every receptor here comes from a man aged 25 to 40 with acute or convalescent COVID-19. Both conserved end residues are part of each CDR3. Fields, in order: V gene, CDR3 length, J gene, clone size, D gene, CDR3 protein, CDR3 DNA. A D gene is named only where the DNA matches it firmly. Part of the rows lack a size; the others show once, few, many or a class for expanded clones.

v_call: TRBV14; cdr3_length: 15; j_call: TRBJ2-2; clone_size: .; d_call: .; cdr3_aa: CASSQDILTSGELFF; cdr3_nt: TGTGCCAGCAGCCAGGACATTTTGACGTCCGGGGAGCTGTTTTTT
v_call: TRBV4-1; cdr3_length: 16; j_call: TRBJ2-3; clone_size: .; d_call: .; cdr3_aa: CASSQGARPGTDTQYF; cdr3_nt: TGCGCCAGCAGCCAAGGGGCACGTCCGGGAACAGATACGCAGTATTTT
v_call: TRBV2; cdr3_length: 15; j_call: TRBJ1-4; clone_size: .; d_call: .; cdr3_aa: CASSEAPSTNEKLFF; cdr3_nt: TGTGCCAGCAGTGAGGCCCCTTCAACTAATGAAAAACTGTTTTTT
v_call: TRBV27; cdr3_length: 15; j_call: TRBJ2-5; clone_size: once; d_call: TRBD2; cdr3_aa: CASSSGGARDETQYF; cdr3_nt: TGTGCCAGCAGTTCCGGGGGGGCTAGAGATGAGACCCAGTACTTC
v_call: TRBV7-6; cdr3_length: 15; j_call: TRBJ2-2; clone_size: .; d_call: TRBD2; cdr3_aa: CASSSSGGHTGELFF; cdr3_nt: TGTGCCAGCAGCTCCAGCGGGGGGCACACCGGGGAGCTGTTTTTT
v_call: TRBV28; cdr3_length: 15; j_call: TRBJ2-1; clone_size: .; d_call: TRBD2; cdr3_aa: CASSRTSDLLNEQFF; cdr3_nt: TGTGCCAGCAGCAGGACTAGCGACCTTCTCAATGAGCAGTTCTTC
v_call: TRBV6-8; cdr3_length: 12; j_call: TRBJ2-3; clone_size: once; d_call: .; cdr3_aa: CASSWVADTQYF; cdr3_nt: TGTGCCAGCTCATGGGTAGCGGATACGCAGTATTTT
v_call: TRBV5-6; cdr3_length: 13; j_call: TRBJ1-2; clone_size: .; d_call: TRBD1; cdr3_aa: CASSFSGGGGYTF; cdr3_nt: TGTGCCAGCAGCTTCTCAGGGGGAGGTGGCTACACCTTC
v_call: TRBV20-1; cdr3_length: 14; j_call: TRBJ2-1; clone_size: .; d_call: TRBD2; cdr3_aa: CSASRGGLVNEQFF; cdr3_nt: TGCAGTGCTAGTCGGGGGGGCTTAGTAAATGAGCAGTTCTTC
v_call: TRBV29-1; cdr3_length: 14; j_call: TRBJ2-7; clone_size: .; d_call: .; cdr3_aa: CSVRVDPTAYEQYF; cdr3_nt: TGCAGCGTTCGGGTAGACCCGACCGCCTACGAGCAGTACTTC
v_call: TRBV29-1; cdr3_length: 14; j_call: TRBJ1-1; clone_size: .; d_call: TRBD1; cdr3_aa: CSVRDRAVDTEAFF; cdr3_nt: TGCAGCGTCCGGGACAGGGCAGTGGACACTGAAGCTTTCTTT
v_call: TRBV9; cdr3_length: 16; j_call: TRBJ2-3; clone_size: once; d_call: TRBD2; cdr3_aa: CASSVGGLAGADTQYF; cdr3_nt: TGTGCCAGCAGCGTAGGGGGCCTAGCGGGGGCAGATACGCAGTATTTT
v_call: TRBV29-1; cdr3_length: 11; j_call: TRBJ1-1; clone_size: .; d_call: .; cdr3_aa: CSVGGGTEAFF; cdr3_nt: TGCAGCGTTGGTGGGGGGACTGAAGCTTTCTTT
v_call: TRBV19; cdr3_length: 12; j_call: TRBJ2-2; clone_size: .; d_call: .; cdr3_aa: CASSGGTGELFF; cdr3_nt: TGTGCCAGTAGTGGAGGCACCGGGGAGCTGTTTTTT
v_call: TRBV6-6; cdr3_length: 14; j_call: TRBJ2-7; clone_size: .; d_call: .; cdr3_aa: CASSYRFAAHEQYF; cdr3_nt: TGTGCCAGCAGTTACCGATTTGCGGCCCACGAGCAGTACTTC
v_call: TRBV7-2; cdr3_length: 13; j_call: TRBJ1-3; clone_size: once; d_call: .; cdr3_aa: CASSYLSGNTIYF; cdr3_nt: TGTGCCAGCAGCTATCTCTCTGGAAACACCATATATTTT
v_call: TRBV5-1; cdr3_length: 16; j_call: TRBJ2-3; clone_size: .; d_call: TRBD2; cdr3_aa: CASSLASGGWTDTQYF; cdr3_nt: TGCGCCAGCAGCTTGGCGAGCGGGGGATGGACAGATACGCAGTATTTT
v_call: TRBV5-1; cdr3_length: 13; j_call: TRBJ1-1; clone_size: .; d_call: .; cdr3_aa: CASYLRRGSEAFF; cdr3_nt: TGCGCCAGCTACCTTAGGAGGGGATCTGAAGCTTTCTTT
v_call: TRBV5-5; cdr3_length: 16; j_call: TRBJ1-6; clone_size: .; d_call: .; cdr3_aa: CASSFYFSGNNSPLHF; cdr3_nt: TGTGCCAGCAGCTTTTATTTTTCAGGGAATAATTCACCCCTCCACTTT
v_call: TRBV10-3; cdr3_length: 15; j_call: TRBJ2-7; clone_size: few; d_call: .; cdr3_aa: CAIRAPGQGLNEQYF; cdr3_nt: TGTGCCATCAGAGCCCCTGGGCAGGGTCTCAACGAGCAGTACTTC
v_call: TRBV18; cdr3_length: 15; j_call: TRBJ1-2; clone_size: .; d_call: .; cdr3_aa: CASSATPGSFYGYTF; cdr3_nt: TGTGCCAGCTCAGCAACACCCGGGTCCTTCTATGGCTACACCTTC
v_call: TRBV30; cdr3_length: 11; j_call: TRBJ1-1; clone_size: .; d_call: .; cdr3_aa: CAWSPPGEAFF; cdr3_nt: TGTGCCTGGAGTCCACCCGGGGAAGCTTTCTTT
v_call: TRBV7-9; cdr3_length: 15; j_call: TRBJ1-2; clone_size: .; d_call: .; cdr3_aa: CASSLQGGGVDGYTF; cdr3_nt: TGTGCCAGCAGCTTACAAGGAGGTGGGGTTGATGGCTACACCTTC
v_call: TRBV27; cdr3_length: 14; j_call: TRBJ1-2; clone_size: .; d_call: .; cdr3_aa: CASSLEARGWGYTF; cdr3_nt: TGTGCCAGCAGCCTGGAGGCCAGGGGATGGGGCTACACCTTC
v_call: TRBV9; cdr3_length: 16; j_call: TRBJ1-2; clone_size: once; d_call: TRBD1; cdr3_aa: CASSGGWTGNLYGYTF; cdr3_nt: TGTGCCAGCAGCGGGGGGTGGACAGGGAATCTATATGGCTACACCTTC
v_call: TRBV9; cdr3_length: 13; j_call: TRBJ2-7; clone_size: few; d_call: .; cdr3_aa: CASSPHEAYEQYF; cdr3_nt: TGTGCCAGCAGCCCCCATGAGGCCTACGAGCAGTACTTC
v_call: TRBV5-6; cdr3_length: 12; j_call: TRBJ1-1; clone_size: .; d_call: .; cdr3_aa: CASSLGSTEAFF; cdr3_nt: TGTGCCAGCAGTCTGGGCAGCACTGAAGCTTTCTTT
v_call: TRBV5-1; cdr3_length: 15; j_call: TRBJ1-1; clone_size: .; d_call: .; cdr3_aa: CASSLGQSIYTEAFF; cdr3_nt: TGCGCCAGCAGCTTGGGGCAGTCAATCTACACTGAAGCTTTCTTT
v_call: TRBV5-6; cdr3_length: 16; j_call: TRBJ2-5; clone_size: .; d_call: TRBD1; cdr3_aa: CASSLRGQGALETQYF; cdr3_nt: TGTGCCAGCAGCCTCCGGGGGCAGGGGGCGCTGGAGACCCAGTACTTC
v_call: TRBV10-3; cdr3_length: 17; j_call: TRBJ2-3; clone_size: .; d_call: TRBD2; cdr3_aa: CAISESRLAGGPGTQYF; cdr3_nt: TGTGCCATCAGTGAGTCTCGACTAGCGGGGGGACCCGGTACGCAGTATTTT
v_call: TRBV12-3/TRBV12-4; cdr3_length: 12; j_call: TRBJ1-2; clone_size: .; d_call: .; cdr3_aa: CASSRTVYGYTF; cdr3_nt: TGTGCCAGCAGTCGGACAGTTTATGGCTACACCTTC
v_call: TRBV5-1; cdr3_length: 14; j_call: TRBJ1-1; clone_size: .; d_call: .; cdr3_aa: CASSRTGFSTEAFF; cdr3_nt: TGCGCCAGCAGCCGAACGGGTTTTTCCACTGAAGCTTTCTTT
v_call: TRBV12-3/TRBV12-4; cdr3_length: 13; j_call: TRBJ1-1; clone_size: once; d_call: TRBD1; cdr3_aa: CASSRGTGGEAFF; cdr3_nt: TGTGCCAGCAGCCGCGGGACAGGGGGAGAAGCTTTCTTT
v_call: TRBV30; cdr3_length: 14; j_call: TRBJ1-4; clone_size: once; d_call: .; cdr3_aa: CAWSSYATNEKLFF; cdr3_nt: TGTGCCTGGAGCTCCTATGCAACTAATGAAAAACTGTTTTTT
v_call: TRBV12-5; cdr3_length: 14; j_call: TRBJ2-2; clone_size: .; d_call: .; cdr3_aa: CASGTGTNTGELFF; cdr3_nt: TGTGCTAGTGGAACCGGGACAAACACCGGGGAGCTGTTTTTT
v_call: TRBV11-3; cdr3_length: 15; j_call: TRBJ2-1; clone_size: .; d_call: TRBD2; cdr3_aa: CASSFRAGGPNEQFF; cdr3_nt: TGTGCCAGCAGCTTTCGGGCGGGGGGGCCGAATGAGCAGTTCTTC
v_call: TRBV28; cdr3_length: 14; j_call: TRBJ2-7; clone_size: .; d_call: TRBD1; cdr3_aa: CASSFDRGNDEQYF; cdr3_nt: TGTGCCAGCAGTTTTGACAGGGGTAATGACGAGCAGTACTTC
v_call: TRBV9; cdr3_length: 14; j_call: TRBJ2-3; clone_size: .; d_call: .; cdr3_aa: CASSVGFSTDTQYF; cdr3_nt: TGTGCCAGCAGCGTGGGCTTCAGCACAGATACGCAGTATTTT
v_call: TRBV3-1/TRBV3-2; cdr3_length: 15; j_call: TRBJ1-5; clone_size: .; d_call: .; cdr3_aa: CASSQGGISHQPQHF; cdr3_nt: TGTGCCAGCAGCCAAGGGGGCATCAGCCATCAGCCCCAGCATTTT
v_call: TRBV19; cdr3_length: 14; j_call: TRBJ2-7; clone_size: .; d_call: TRBD1; cdr3_aa: CATSWDRASYEQYF; cdr3_nt: TGTGCCACCTCCTGGGACAGGGCGTCCTACGAGCAGTACTTC
v_call: TRBV7-6; cdr3_length: 18; j_call: TRBJ2-1; clone_size: once; d_call: TRBD2; cdr3_aa: CASSLVGPSGGYYNEQFF; cdr3_nt: TGTGCCAGCAGCTTAGTTGGGCCTAGCGGGGGATACTACAATGAGCAGTTCTTC
v_call: TRBV19; cdr3_length: 15; j_call: TRBJ1-5; clone_size: .; d_call: .; cdr3_aa: CASSIDPGGNQPQHF; cdr3_nt: TGTGCCAGTAGTATAGATCCTGGAGGCAATCAGCCCCAGCATTTT
v_call: TRBV5-8; cdr3_length: 14; j_call: TRBJ2-3; clone_size: .; d_call: .; cdr3_aa: CASSNGRRTDTQYF; cdr3_nt: TGTGCCAGCAGTAATGGGCGTCGCACAGATACGCAGTATTTT
v_call: TRBV5-6; cdr3_length: 18; j_call: TRBJ2-2; clone_size: few; d_call: .; cdr3_aa: CASSAGEWTPQNTGELFF; cdr3_nt: TGTGCCAGCAGCGCAGGGGAATGGACTCCTCAAAACACCGGGGAGCTGTTTTTT
v_call: TRBV28; cdr3_length: 14; j_call: TRBJ1-1; clone_size: .; d_call: TRBD1; cdr3_aa: CASSTGGLNTEAFF; cdr3_nt: TGTGCCAGCAGCACAGGGGGCTTGAACACTGAAGCTTTCTTT
v_call: TRBV15; cdr3_length: 15; j_call: TRBJ1-6; clone_size: .; d_call: .; cdr3_aa: CATSRDPSGGSPLHF; cdr3_nt: TGTGCCACCAGCAGAGATCCATCGGGAGGATCACCCCTCCACTTT
v_call: TRBV6-5; cdr3_length: 14; j_call: TRBJ2-7; clone_size: few; d_call: TRBD1; cdr3_aa: CASSPGQDVDEQYF; cdr3_nt: TGTGCCAGCAGTCCGGGACAGGACGTCGACGAGCAGTACTTC
v_call: TRBV6-5; cdr3_length: 15; j_call: TRBJ2-3; clone_size: .; d_call: TRBD1; cdr3_aa: CASSKSHRTGLGQYF; cdr3_nt: TGTGCCAGCAGTAAAAGCCACCGGACAGGGTTAGGGCAGTATTTT
v_call: TRBV7-9; cdr3_length: 15; j_call: TRBJ1-2; clone_size: .; d_call: TRBD1; cdr3_aa: CASSPSDRANYGYTF; cdr3_nt: TGTGCCAGCAGCCCCTCCGACAGGGCTAACTATGGCTACACCTTC
v_call: TRBV5-1; cdr3_length: 15; j_call: TRBJ2-3; clone_size: .; d_call: TRBD1; cdr3_aa: CASSRDRGPTDTQYF; cdr3_nt: TGCGCCAGCAGCAGAGACAGGGGGCCCACAGATACGCAGTATTTT
v_call: TRBV5-4; cdr3_length: 15; j_call: TRBJ1-6; clone_size: few; d_call: TRBD1; cdr3_aa: CASSRTGRSNSPLHF; cdr3_nt: TGTGCCAGCAGCAGGACAGGACGGTCAAATTCACCCCTCCACTTT
v_call: TRBV3-1/TRBV3-2; cdr3_length: 17; j_call: TRBJ2-1; clone_size: once; d_call: TRBD2; cdr3_aa: CASSKGLAGDSYNEQFF; cdr3_nt: TGTGCCAGCAGCAAGGGACTAGCGGGAGACTCCTACAATGAGCAGTTCTTC
v_call: TRBV18; cdr3_length: 14; j_call: TRBJ1-4; clone_size: .; d_call: .; cdr3_aa: CASSPGREKEKLFF; cdr3_nt: TGTGCCAGCTCACCAGGGAGGGAGAAGGAAAAACTGTTTTTT
v_call: TRBV11-2; cdr3_length: 16; j_call: TRBJ1-3; clone_size: .; d_call: .; cdr3_aa: CASSLREDGLGNTIYF; cdr3_nt: TGTGCCAGCAGCTTAAGGGAGGACGGCCTAGGAAACACCATATATTTT
v_call: TRBV10-3; cdr3_length: 15; j_call: TRBJ1-1; clone_size: .; d_call: .; cdr3_aa: CAIRTTGEQNTEAFF; cdr3_nt: TGTGCCATCAGGACAACAGGCGAGCAGAACACTGAAGCTTTCTTT
v_call: TRBV28; cdr3_length: 17; j_call: TRBJ2-2; clone_size: .; d_call: .; cdr3_aa: CASSYPGHILNTGELFF; cdr3_nt: TGTGCCAGCAGTTACCCGGGACACATTTTGAACACCGGGGAGCTGTTTTTT